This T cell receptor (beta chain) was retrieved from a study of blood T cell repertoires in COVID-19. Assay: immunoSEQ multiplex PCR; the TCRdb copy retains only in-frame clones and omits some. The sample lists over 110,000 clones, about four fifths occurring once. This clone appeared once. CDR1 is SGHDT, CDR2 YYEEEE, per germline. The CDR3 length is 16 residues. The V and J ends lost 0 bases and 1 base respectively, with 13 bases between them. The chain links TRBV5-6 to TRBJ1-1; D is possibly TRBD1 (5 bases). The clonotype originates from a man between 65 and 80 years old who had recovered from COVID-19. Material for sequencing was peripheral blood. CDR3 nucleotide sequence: TGTGCCAGCAGCTTGGGGTTGGGGGGAAAGAACACTGAAGCTTTCTTT. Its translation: CASSLGLGGKNTEAFF.